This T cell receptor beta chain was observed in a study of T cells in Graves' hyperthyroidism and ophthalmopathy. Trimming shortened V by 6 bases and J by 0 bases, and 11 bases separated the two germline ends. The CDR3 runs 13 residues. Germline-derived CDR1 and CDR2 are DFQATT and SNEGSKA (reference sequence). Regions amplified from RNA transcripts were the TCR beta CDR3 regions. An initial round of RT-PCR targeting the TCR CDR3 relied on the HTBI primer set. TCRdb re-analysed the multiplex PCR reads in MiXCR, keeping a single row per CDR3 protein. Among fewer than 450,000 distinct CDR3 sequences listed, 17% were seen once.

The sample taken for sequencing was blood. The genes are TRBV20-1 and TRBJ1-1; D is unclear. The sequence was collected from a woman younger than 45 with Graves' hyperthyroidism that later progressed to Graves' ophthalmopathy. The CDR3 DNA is TGCAGTGCCAAGTCCAGAATGAACACTGAAGCTTTCTTT. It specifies CSAKSRMNTEAFF.